This TCR beta chain came from a study of T cell changes during pregnancy in multiple sclerosis. From germline, CDR1 is LGHNA and CDR2 YSLEER. This CDR3 region has 17 residues. V was pared by 0 bases and J by 0 bases, with 14 bases between. Produced via immunoSEQ multiplex PCR; TCRdb's table is partial and in-frame only. Altogether about 70,000 clones are present, approximately 92% being singletons, with the ten largest covering 2.5% to 3.5%. V gene TRBV4-3 combines with J gene TRBJ1-2; D uncertain. The source of this sequence is a female donor in good health, enrolled as a control in a pregnancy study. The input for sequencing was CD8+ T cells from peripheral blood mononuclear cells, taken in the third trimester of pregnancy. The CDR3 DNA reads TGCGCCAGCAGCCAAGATCGAGCCGAGAGTTCTAACTATGGCTACACCTTC. It codes for CASSQDRAESSNYGYTF.